What follows is one T cell receptor beta chain and its context. Its target is not known. Distinct nucleotide sequences in the sample also encode this CDR3. Populations isolated by sorting all had purity greater than 95%. The data stem from a study of beta chain features in type 1 diabetes. V was shortened by 0 bases and J by 2 bases, with 6 bases between the two germline ends. CDR1 and CDR2 from the germline V gene are LGHNA and YSLEER. This CDR3 spans 14 amino acids. General study points: Moderate yet significant TCRB CDR3 shortening was seen in Type 1 diabetes patients in all four CD4+ subsets.

Sequencing targeted expressed TCRB transcripts, as all isolated RNA had been reverse transcribed. Profiling relied on immunoSEQ multiplex PCR, and the TCRdb table lists in-frame clones only, not all of them. The sample consists of around 430,000 clones, about 30% of them appearing once. The chain combines TRBV4-3 with TRBJ2-3; D ambiguous. This receptor was identified in a man younger than 35 in good health. The specimen was naive CD4+ T cells from blood. CDR3 nucleotide sequence: TGCGCCAGCAGCCAAGATCTGGCCACAGATACGCAGTATTTT. The encoded protein is CASSQDLATDTQYF.